These 28 T cell receptor beta chains were sequenced from one sample in a study of read filtering for tumor transcriptome and immune sequencing. This library used roughly 400 ng RNA and molecular barcoded adaptors spanning alpha/delta and beta/gamma chains. Each CDR3 protein is one row after TCRdb ran MiXCR on the reads. The sample lists about 57,000 distinct CDR3 sequences, around a fifth occurring once. The material sequenced was a population of CD138-negative cells sorted from bone marrow. Every receptor here comes from a donor aged 40 or older with multiple myeloma.

Note on this clonotype: A much larger clonotype is one base distant, so this may be a read error. J is TRBJ1-4 and V is TRBV11-2; D remains ambiguous. Germline CDR1 SGHAT, CDR2 FQNNGV. The CDR3 spans 15 residues. The CDR3 DNA is TGTGTCAGCAGCTTAGCTACGGCGGCAGGTGAAAAACTGTTTTTT. Residues: CVSSLATAAGEKLFF.

As regards this clonotype: A much larger clone is a single base away; this may be a read error. V gene TRBV9 combines with J gene TRBJ2-1; possibly TRBD1 or TRBD2 for D (5 bases each). This CDR3 has 13 residues. V gave up 3 bases and J gave up 6 bases, with 10 bases separating them. In germline, CDR1 is SGDLS, CDR2 YYNGEE. As DNA, the CDR3 is TGTGCCAGCAGCGGATACGGGGCCAATGAGCAGTTCTTC. Encoded protein: CASSGYGANEQFF.

As for this clonotype: Sequence at one end of the junction differs from germline and may be a read error. This sequence joins TRBV20-1 and TRBJ1-1; a weak D match, TRBD1 (6 bases). This CDR3 has 13 amino acids. The germline CDR1 and CDR2 sequences are DFQATT and SNEGSKA (reference sequence). This CDR3 reads CSARLDRNTEALF. The CDR3 DNA sequence: TGCAGTGCTAGACTAGACAGGAACACTGAAGCTCTCTTT.

In its sample, this clonotype was seen many times. This chain joins TRBV19 and TRBJ1-2; D gene unclear. Germline assignment: CDR1 LNHDA and CDR2 SQIVND (reference sequence). V was pared by 7 bases and J by 8 bases, with 20 bases between. The CDR3 is 14 residues long. The CDR3 reads CASTFSTYVGGYTF. CDR3 sequence (DNA): TGTGCCAGTACCTTCTCGACATACGTAGGGGGCTACACCTTC.

This clonotype appeared many times. The chain recombines TRBV9 with TRBJ2-2; TRBD1 agrees at 8 bases. The V segment lost 4 bases and the J segment 1 base; nucleotides outside the gene matches: 9. The germline CDR1 and CDR2 sequences are SGDLS and YYNGEE. The CDR3 extends over 17 amino acids. CDR3: CASSRTGNTQNTGELFF. Written as DNA, the CDR3 is TGTGCCAGCAGCCGGACAGGGAACACCCAGAACACCGGGGAGCTGTTTTTT.

This clonotype was picked up many times. The chain employs TRBV28 and TRBJ2-4; tentatively, D is TRBD2 (5 bases). Germline V gives CDR1 MDHEN, CDR2 SYDVKM. There are 18 residues in the CDR3. V gave up 4 bases and J gave up 0 bases, with 19 bases separating them. For the CDR3, the DNA is TGTGCCAGCAGTTCCTTTCCTTCCCAACGGGGAGCCAAAAACATTCAGTACTTC. Translated, it gives CASSSFPSQRGAKNIQYF.

This clonotype was picked up many times. V gene TRBV27 combines with J gene TRBJ1-1, with TRBD1 matching 8 bases. The V gene's germline CDR1 is MNHEY and CDR2 SMNVEV (reference sequence). V dropped 6 bases and J dropped 3; count of bases not matched to a gene: 6. This CDR3 has 14 amino acids. This CDR3 reads CASSHRGTYTEAFF. CDR3 sequence (DNA): TGTGCCAGCAGCCACAGGGGGACGTACACTGAAGCTTTCTTT.

This clonotype appeared many times. This chain uses TRBV19 with TRBJ2-1; possible D gene TRBD2, 5 bases. The CDR3 totals 15 residues. Germline V gene sequence: CDR1 LNHDA, CDR2 SQIVND (reference sequence). Trimming pared 3 bases from V and 6 bases from J, leaving 15 bases between. CDR3 region: CASSMMAGRPNEQFF. CDR3 sequence (DNA): TGTGCCAGTAGTATGATGGCGGGCAGACCCAATGAGCAGTTCTTC.

CDR3 in amino acids: CSAPDRSSSTDTQYF. For the CDR3, the DNA is TGCAGTGCTCCTGACCGCTCATCTAGCACAGATACGCAGTATTTT. This sequence joins TRBV20-1 and TRBJ2-3; D remains unclear. This CDR3 spans 15 amino acids. V was trimmed by 5 bases and J by 0 bases, leaving 15 bases between them. Per the germline V gene, CDR1 is DFQATT and CDR2 is SNEGSKA (reference sequence).

This clonotype has ten or more counts. V and J are TRBV6-2 or TRBV6-3 and TRBJ2-3, with D possibly being TRBD1 (5 bases). The V end lost 10 bases, the J end lost 6 bases, and 20 bases lay between the germline ends. The CDR3 sequence is 14 residues long. Germline V lookup: CDR1 MNHEY, CDR2 SVGEGT. This chain's CDR3 is CATSLWGSGDTQYF. The CDR3 DNA is TGTGCCACCTCGCTGTGGGGCAGTGGCGATACGCAGTATTTT.

This clonotype was seen more than once but under ten times. The CDR3, as DNA: TGCAGTGCTAGAGATAAAACTAGCGGGAGCGAAAACATTCAGTACTTC. Protein product: CSARDKTSGSENIQYF. This sequence joins TRBV20-1 and TRBJ2-4; 11 bases match TRBD2. CDR1 is DFQATT and CDR2 is SNEGSKA in the germline V gene (reference sequence). V shed 0 bases, J shed 5 bases, and the junction held 6 bases outside the gene matches. The CDR3 runs to 16 residues.

This clonotype was seen more than once but under ten times. The rearrangement joins TRBV5-1 to TRBJ1-1, with D unclear. Germline assignment: CDR1 SGHRS and CDR2 YFSETQ. Trimming took 1 base from V and 0 from J, leaving 7 bases between them. The CDR3 totals 14 residues. For the CDR3, the DNA is TGCGCCAGCAGCTTGTACAGATTGAACACTGAAGCTTTCTTT. This encodes CASSLYRLNTEAFF.

This clonotype was observed many times. V usage is TRBV9 and J usage is TRBJ2-3, with 9 bases identical to TRBD2. The germline CDR1 and CDR2 sequences are SGDLS and YYNGEE. There are 15 residues in the CDR3. Losses at the gene ends were 3 bases for V and 4 bases for J; bases not matched to a gene: 6. The CDR3 is CASSGPGLASDTQYF. CDR3 bases: TGTGCCAGCAGCGGACCGGGACTAGCTTCAGATACGCAGTATTTT.

This clonotype occurred many times. V gene TRBV19 combines with J gene TRBJ2-1; 8 nucleotides agree with TRBD2. Germline CDR1 LNHDA, CDR2 SQIVND (reference sequence). CDR3 size: 14 residues. J lost 7 bases, V lost 3 bases, and 5 bases had no gene match. The DNA of the CDR3 is TGTGCCAGTAGTATCGGACTAGCTGGAAATGAGCAGTTCTTC. Translating gives CASSIGLAGNEQFF.

In its sample, this clonotype was seen many times. The V and J genes are TRBV7-3 and TRBJ2-6; D is possibly TRBD2 (6 bases). V was clipped by 4 bases and J by 4 bases, with 20 bases between them. This CDR3 is 18 amino acids long. From germline, CDR1 is SGHTA and CDR2 FQGTGA. The CDR3 protein is CASSSSGLAGWGANVLTF. The CDR3 coding sequence is TGTGCCAGCAGCTCCTCTGGATTGGCGGGGTGGGGGGCCAACGTCCTGACTTTC.

This clonotype was seen repeatedly, ten times or more. The rearrangement links TRBV7-8 to TRBJ2-3; 10 bases map to TRBD1. The CDR3 contains 15 residues. J gave up 0 bases and V 6 bases, and 3 bases lay outside the gene matches. CDR1 and CDR2 (germline): SGHVS, FQNEAQ. This CDR3 reads CASSRQGASTDTQYF. In DNA, the CDR3 is TGTGCCAGCAGTAGACAGGGGGCCAGCACAGATACGCAGTATTTT. Looking up the rest from reference TRBV7-8 and TRBJ2-3 gives the full variable domain: GAGVSQSPRYKVAKRGQDVALRCDPISGHVSLFWYQQALGQGPEFLTYFQNEAQLDKSGLPSDRFFAERPEGSVSTLKIQRTQQEDSAVYLCASSRQGASTDTQYFGPGTRLTVL.

This clonotype was seen repeatedly, ten times or more. V gene TRBV12-3 or TRBV12-4 combines with J gene TRBJ2-3, with D perhaps matching TRBD2 (6 bases). V was pared by 7 bases and J by 3 bases, with 14 bases between. The CDR3 contains 14 residues. The DNA of the CDR3 is TGTGCCAGCACCGACTCACTAGCAACAGATACGCAGTATTTT. It specifies CASTDSLATDTQYF.

V gene TRBV28 combines with J gene TRBJ2-5, with D perhaps matching TRBD1 or TRBD2 (6 bases each). Trimming shortened V by 9 bases and J by 2 bases, and 16 bases separated the two germline ends. CDR1 and CDR2 from the germline V gene are MDHEN and SYDVKM. CDR3 length: 14 amino acids. As DNA, the CDR3 is TGTGCCAGTACAGGGATTGGGGGGCAAGAGACCCAGTACTTC. Its translation is CASTGIGGQETQYF.

The V call is TRBV18, the J call TRBJ2-7; 14 nucleotides match TRBD2. Germline assignment: CDR1 KGHSH and CDR2 LQKENI. The CDR3 extends over 16 amino acids. V was pared by 4 bases and J by 3 bases, with 5 bases of the junction left unmatched. This chain's CDR3 is CASSRRTSGGHYEQYF. The CDR3 bases are TGTGCCAGCTCACGGAGGACTAGCGGGGGGCACTACGAGCAGTACTTC.

The chain has TRBV10-1 and TRBJ2-7; 8 bases map to TRBD2. Germline CDR1 reads WNHNN; CDR2 reads SYGVQD (reference sequence). The CDR3 contains 15 residues. The junction had 7 bases not matched to a gene; V was cut back by 3 bases and J by 3 bases. The CDR3 DNA sequence: TGCGCCAGCAGTGATAGGACTAGCATTCTCTACGAGCAGTACTTC. Protein product: CASSDRTSILYEQYF.

Remarks on this clonotype: At one of its ends the junction is not consistent with the germline gene, which may arise from a read error. This chain uses TRBV11-2 with TRBJ2-5, with TRBD2 matching over 9 bases. Germline CDR1 reads SGHAT; CDR2 reads FQNNGV. The CDR3 has 16 residues. CDR3 bases: TGTGGCAGCAGCCCCCGGGCGGGGGGGCCATGGGAGACCCAGTACTTC. Translating gives CGSSPRAGGPWETQYF.

At least ten counts were recorded for this clonotype. This chain joins TRBV20-1 and TRBJ1-6; D unresolved. Trimming stripped 3 bases from V and 7 bases from J, with 10 bases between. The V gene's germline CDR1 is DFQATT and CDR2 SNEGSKA (reference sequence). The CDR3 runs 13 residues. DNA of the CDR3: TGCAGTGCTAGGGAGGTGGGCAATTCACCCCTCCACTTT. The encoded protein is CSAREVGNSPLHF.

This clonotype was recorded at least ten times. This rearrangement joins TRBV20-1 to TRBJ1-1; maybe TRBD1 (6 bases). The CDR3 spans 14 residues. Germline V gives CDR1 DFQATT, CDR2 SNEGSKA (reference sequence). V was shortened by 3 bases and J by 4 bases, with 15 bases between the two germline ends. The CDR3 nucleotides are TGCAGTGCTAGGAGAGGGGGGTCGGGCACTGAAGCTTTCTTT. Amino acid sequence: CSARRGGSGTEAFF.

This clonotype has ten or more counts. The V gene is TRBV5-4, the J gene TRBJ2-3; TRBD1 aligns across 9 bases. The germline gives CDR1 SGHNT, CDR2 YYREEE (reference sequence). The CDR3 covers 15 residues. The J segment lost 1 base and the V segment lost 5 bases, leaving 5 bases of the junction unmatched. For the CDR3, the DNA is TGTGCCAGCAGTTCCCGGGACAGGGGCACAGATACGCAGTATTTT. Translating it yields CASSSRDRGTDTQYF.

This clonotype was recorded at least ten times. J is TRBJ1-1 and V is TRBV6-5, with D unclear. The germline V and J ends were trimmed by 6 bases and 3 bases, with 11 bases remaining between them. Per germline, CDR1 MNHEY and CDR2 SVGAGI. This CDR3 has 13 amino acids. This chain's CDR3 is CASSTLGYTEAFF. For the CDR3, the DNA is TGTGCCAGCAGCACCTTGGGGTACACTGAAGCTTTCTTT.

This clonotype came up a few times. The rearrangement links TRBV11-2 to TRBJ1-2; no firm D call. Trimming left V 0 bases short and J 5 bases short, with 4 bases between. CDR3 size: 12 residues. Per germline, CDR1 SGHAT and CDR2 FQNNGV. This chain's CDR3 is CASSLDGYGYTF. The CDR3 DNA reads as TGTGCCAGCAGCTTAGATGGATATGGCTACACCTTC.

In the case of this clonotype: A far larger clone is only one base removed, so a read error is likely. V usage is TRBV11-2 and J usage is TRBJ2-1; 9 bases line up with TRBD1. CDR3 length equals 14 residues. Germline loops: CDR1 SGHAT, CDR2 FQNNGV. CDR3 coding DNA: TGTGCCAGCAGCTGGACAGGGGAGGGCGATGAGCATTTCTTC. It translates to CASSWTGEGDEHFF. Full variable domain (outside the CDR3, taken from reference TRBV11-2 and TRBJ2-1): EAGVAQSPRYKIIEKRQSVAFWCNPISGHATLYWYQQILGQGPKLLIQFQNNGVVDDSQLPKDRFSAERLKGVDSTLKIQPAKLEDSAVYLCASSWTGEGDEHFFGPGTRLTVL.

In its sample, this clonotype was seen many times. This chain uses TRBV6-2 or TRBV6-3 with TRBJ1-4; D remains unclear. Germline CDR1 and CDR2: MNHEY and SVGEGT. The length of the CDR3 is 15 residues. Trimming removed 2 bases from V and 8 bases from J, with 15 bases in between. The CDR3: CASSYGTLLTEKLFF. CDR3 DNA sequence: TGTGCCAGCAGTTACGGAACACTTCTCACCGAAAAACTGTTTTTT.